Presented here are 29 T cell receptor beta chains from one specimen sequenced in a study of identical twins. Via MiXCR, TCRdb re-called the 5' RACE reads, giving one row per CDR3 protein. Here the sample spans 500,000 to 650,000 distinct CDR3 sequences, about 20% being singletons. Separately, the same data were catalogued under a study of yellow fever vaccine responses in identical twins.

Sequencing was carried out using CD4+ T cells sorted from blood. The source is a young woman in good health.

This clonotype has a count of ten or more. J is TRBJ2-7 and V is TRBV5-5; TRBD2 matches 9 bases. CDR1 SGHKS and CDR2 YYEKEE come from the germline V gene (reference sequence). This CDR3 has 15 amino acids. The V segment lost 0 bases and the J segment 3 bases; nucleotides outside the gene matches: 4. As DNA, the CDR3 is TGTGCCAGCAGCTTGGGTAGCGGGAGCCTCTACGAGCAGTACTTC. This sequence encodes CASSLGSGSLYEQYF.

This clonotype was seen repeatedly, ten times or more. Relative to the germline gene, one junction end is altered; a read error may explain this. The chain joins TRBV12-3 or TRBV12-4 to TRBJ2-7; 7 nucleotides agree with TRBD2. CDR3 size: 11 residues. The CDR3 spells CASSWGGLQSF. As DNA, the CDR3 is TGTGCCAGCAGTTGGGGGGGACTACAGTCTTTC.

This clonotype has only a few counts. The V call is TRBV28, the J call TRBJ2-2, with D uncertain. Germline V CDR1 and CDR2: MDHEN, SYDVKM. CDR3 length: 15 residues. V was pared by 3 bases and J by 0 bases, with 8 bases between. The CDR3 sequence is CASSFAGANTGELFF. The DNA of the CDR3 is TGTGCCAGCAGTTTTGCTGGGGCGAACACCGGGGAGCTGTTTTTT. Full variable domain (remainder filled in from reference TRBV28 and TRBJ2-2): DVKVTQSSRYLVKRTGEKVFLECVQDMDHENMFWYRQDPGLGLRLIYFSYDVKMKEKGDIPEGYSVSREKKERFSLILESASTNQTSMYLCASSFAGANTGELFFGEGSRLTVL.

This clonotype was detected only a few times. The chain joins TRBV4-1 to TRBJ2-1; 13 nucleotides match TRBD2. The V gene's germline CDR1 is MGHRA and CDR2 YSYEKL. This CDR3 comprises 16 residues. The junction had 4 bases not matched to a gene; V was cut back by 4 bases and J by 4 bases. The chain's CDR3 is CASSPQLAGGYNEQFF. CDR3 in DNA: TGCGCCAGCAGCCCCCAACTAGCGGGAGGGTACAATGAGCAGTTCTTC.

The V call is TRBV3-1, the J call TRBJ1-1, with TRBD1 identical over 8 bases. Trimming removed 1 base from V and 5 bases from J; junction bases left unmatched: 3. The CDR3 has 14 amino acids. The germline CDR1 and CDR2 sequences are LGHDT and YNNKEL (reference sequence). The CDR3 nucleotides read TGTGCCAGCAGCCAAGCGTGGACAGGGACTGAAGCTTTCTTT. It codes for CASSQAWTGTEAFF. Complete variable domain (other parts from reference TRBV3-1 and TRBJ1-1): DTAVSQTPKYLVTQMGNDKSIKCEQNLGHDTMYWYKQDSKKFLKIMFSYNNKELIINETVPNRFSPKSPDKAHLNLHINSLELGDSAVYFCASSQAWTGTEAFFGQGTRLTVV.

The CDR3 reads CASSQDTGGFYGYTF. The CDR3 coding sequence is TGTGCCAGCAGCCAAGATACAGGGGGCTTCTATGGCTACACCTTC. This chain connects TRBV3-1 to TRBJ1-2; 9 bases align to TRBD1. Germline CDR1 reads LGHDT; CDR2 reads YNNKEL (reference sequence). J gave up 4 bases and V 0 bases, and 3 bases lay outside the gene matches. This CDR3 is built from 15 residues.

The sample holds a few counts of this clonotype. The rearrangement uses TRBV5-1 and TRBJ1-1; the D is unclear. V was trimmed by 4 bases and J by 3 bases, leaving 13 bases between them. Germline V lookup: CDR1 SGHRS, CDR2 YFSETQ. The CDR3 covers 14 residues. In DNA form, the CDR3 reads TGCGCCAGCAGCCCGGGGTACCAGGACACTGAAGCTTTCTTT. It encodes CASSPGYQDTEAFF.

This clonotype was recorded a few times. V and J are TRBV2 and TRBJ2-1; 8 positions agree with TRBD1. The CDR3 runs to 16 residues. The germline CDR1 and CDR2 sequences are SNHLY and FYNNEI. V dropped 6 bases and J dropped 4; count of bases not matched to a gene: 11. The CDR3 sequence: CASRDLGQGSYNEQFF. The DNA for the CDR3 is TGTGCCAGCAGAGACCTTGGACAGGGCTCGTACAATGAGCAGTTCTTC.

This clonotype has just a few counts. The CDR3 DNA is TGCAGTGCTGTAAACAGGGGGCCTGGCTACACCTTC. It yields the protein CSAVNRGPGYTF. This sequence joins TRBV20-1 and TRBJ1-2; 9 bases agree with TRBD1. Per the germline V gene, CDR1 is DFQATT and CDR2 is SNEGSKA (reference sequence). Germline trimming cut 5 bases from V and 7 bases from J; bases unmatched to any gene: 5. The CDR3 sequence is 12 residues long.

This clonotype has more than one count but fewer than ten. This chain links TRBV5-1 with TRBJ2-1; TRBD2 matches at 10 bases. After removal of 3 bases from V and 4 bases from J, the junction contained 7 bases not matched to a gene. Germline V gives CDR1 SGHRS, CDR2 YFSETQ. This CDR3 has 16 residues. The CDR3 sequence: CASSSTSGVSYNEQFF. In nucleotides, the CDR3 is TGCGCCAGCAGCTCAACTAGCGGGGTGTCTTACAATGAGCAGTTCTTC. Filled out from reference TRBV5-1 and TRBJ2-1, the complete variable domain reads KAGVTQTPRYLIKTRGQQVTLSCSPISGHRSVSWYQQTPGQGLQFLFEYFSETQRNKGNFPGRFSGRQFSNSRSEMNVSTLELGDSALYLCASSSTSGVSYNEQFFGPGTRLTVL.

The CDR3 reads CASRGGSGNTIYF. The CDR3 region has the DNA TGTGCCAGCAGAGGAGGAAGTGGAAACACCATATATTTT. This chain uses TRBV12-3 or TRBV12-4 with TRBJ1-3, with D hard to call. Trimming pared 6 bases from V and 3 bases from J, leaving 9 bases between. This CDR3 has 13 residues.

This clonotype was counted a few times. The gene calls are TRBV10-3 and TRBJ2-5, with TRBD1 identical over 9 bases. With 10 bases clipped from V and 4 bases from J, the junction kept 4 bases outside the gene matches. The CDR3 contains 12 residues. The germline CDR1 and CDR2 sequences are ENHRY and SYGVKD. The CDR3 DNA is TGTGCCACTACAGGGGGCTCAGAGACCCAGTACTTC. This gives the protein CATTGGSETQYF.

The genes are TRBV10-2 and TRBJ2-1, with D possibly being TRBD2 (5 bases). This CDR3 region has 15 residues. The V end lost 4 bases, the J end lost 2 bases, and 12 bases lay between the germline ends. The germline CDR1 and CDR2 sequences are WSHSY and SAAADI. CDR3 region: CASSAPGKAYNEQFF. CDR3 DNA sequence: TGCGCCAGCAGTGCCCCGGGGAAGGCCTACAATGAGCAGTTCTTC.

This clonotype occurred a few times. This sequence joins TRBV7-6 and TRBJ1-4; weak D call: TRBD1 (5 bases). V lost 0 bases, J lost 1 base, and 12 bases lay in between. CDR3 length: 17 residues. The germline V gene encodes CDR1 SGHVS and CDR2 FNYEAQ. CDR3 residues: CASSLAPRGGTNEKLFF. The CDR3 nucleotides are TGTGCCAGCAGCTTAGCGCCTCGGGGGGGAACTAATGAAAAACTGTTTTTT.

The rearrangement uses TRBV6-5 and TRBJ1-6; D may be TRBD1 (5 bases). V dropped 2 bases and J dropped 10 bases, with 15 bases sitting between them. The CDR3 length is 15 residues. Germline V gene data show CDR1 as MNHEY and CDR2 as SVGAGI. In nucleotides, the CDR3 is TGTGCCAGCAGTTACGGGACCCCAATGGGCTCACCCCTCCACTTT. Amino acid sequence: CASSYGTPMGSPLHF.

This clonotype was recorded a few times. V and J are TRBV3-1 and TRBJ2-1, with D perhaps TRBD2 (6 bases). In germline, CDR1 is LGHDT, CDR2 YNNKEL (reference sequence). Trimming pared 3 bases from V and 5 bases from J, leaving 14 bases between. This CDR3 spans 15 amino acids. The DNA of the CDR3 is TGTGCCAGCAGCCAGGAAGCTAGCGCGGACAATGAGCAGTTCTTC. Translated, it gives CASSQEASADNEQFF.

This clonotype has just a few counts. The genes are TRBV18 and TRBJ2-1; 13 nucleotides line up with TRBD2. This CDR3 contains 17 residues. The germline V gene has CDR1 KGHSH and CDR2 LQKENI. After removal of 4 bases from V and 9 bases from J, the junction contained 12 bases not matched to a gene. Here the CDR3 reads CASSLRTSGSIPPEQFF. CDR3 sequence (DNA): TGTGCCAGCTCACTGAGGACTAGCGGGAGTATCCCTCCTGAGCAGTTCTTC.

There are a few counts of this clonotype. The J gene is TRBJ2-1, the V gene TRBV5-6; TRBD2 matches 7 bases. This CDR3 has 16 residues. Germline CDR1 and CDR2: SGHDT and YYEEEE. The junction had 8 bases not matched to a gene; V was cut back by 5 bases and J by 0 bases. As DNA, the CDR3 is TGTGCCAGCAGTGCTGATCGCGGGAGCTCCTACAATGAGCAGTTCTTC. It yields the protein CASSADRGSSYNEQFF.

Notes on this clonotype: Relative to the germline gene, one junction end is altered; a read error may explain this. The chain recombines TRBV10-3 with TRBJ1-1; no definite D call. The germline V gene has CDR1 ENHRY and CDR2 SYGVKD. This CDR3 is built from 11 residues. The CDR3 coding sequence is TGTGCCGTCAGATTGAACACTGAAGCTTTCTTT. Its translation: CAVRLNTEAFF.

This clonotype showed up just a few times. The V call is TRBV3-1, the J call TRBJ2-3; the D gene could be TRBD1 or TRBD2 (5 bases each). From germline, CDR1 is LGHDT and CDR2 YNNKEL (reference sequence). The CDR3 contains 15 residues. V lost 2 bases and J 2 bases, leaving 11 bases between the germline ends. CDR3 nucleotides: TGTGCCAGCAGCCAACGGGGCTCCGTCACAGATACGCAGTATTTT. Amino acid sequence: CASSQRGSVTDTQYF.

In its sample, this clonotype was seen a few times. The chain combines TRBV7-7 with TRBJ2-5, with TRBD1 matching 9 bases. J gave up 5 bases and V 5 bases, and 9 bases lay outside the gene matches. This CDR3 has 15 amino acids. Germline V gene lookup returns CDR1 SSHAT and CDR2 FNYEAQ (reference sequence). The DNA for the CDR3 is TGTGCCAGCAGCCGAACAGGGGGCGCGAGGGAGACCCAGTACTTC. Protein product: CASSRTGGARETQYF.

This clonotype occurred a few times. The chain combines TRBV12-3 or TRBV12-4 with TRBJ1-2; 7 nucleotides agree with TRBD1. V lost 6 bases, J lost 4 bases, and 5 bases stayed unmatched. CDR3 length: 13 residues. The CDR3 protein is CASRPTGVYGYTF. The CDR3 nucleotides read TGTGCCAGCAGGCCTACAGGGGTCTATGGCTACACCTTC.

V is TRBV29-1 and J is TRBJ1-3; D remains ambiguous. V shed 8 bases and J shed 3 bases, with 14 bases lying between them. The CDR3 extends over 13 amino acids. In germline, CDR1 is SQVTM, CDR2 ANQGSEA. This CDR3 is CSTSGSGGNTIYF. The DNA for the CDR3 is TGCAGCACTTCGGGGTCGGGTGGAAACACCATATATTTT. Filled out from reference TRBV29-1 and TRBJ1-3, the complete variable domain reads SAVISQKPSRDICQRGTSLTIQCQVDSQVTMMFWYRQQPGQSLTLIATANQGSEATYESGFVIDKFPISRPNLTFSTLTVSNMSPEDSSIYLCSTSGSGGNTIYFGEGSWLTVV.

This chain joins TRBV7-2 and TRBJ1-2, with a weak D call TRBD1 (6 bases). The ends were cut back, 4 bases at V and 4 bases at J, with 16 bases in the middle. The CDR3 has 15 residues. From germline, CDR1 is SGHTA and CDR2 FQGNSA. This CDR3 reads CASSSPARGSYGYTF. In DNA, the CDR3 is TGTGCCAGCAGCTCACCGGCCAGGGGTAGCTATGGCTACACCTTC. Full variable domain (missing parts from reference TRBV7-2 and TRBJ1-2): GAGVSQSPSNKVTEKGKDVELRCDPISGHTALYWYRQSLGQGLEFLIYFQGNSAPDKSGLPSDRFSAERTGGSVSTLTIQRTQQEDSAVYLCASSSPARGSYGYTFGSGTRLTVV.

The CDR3 spells CASSLRTGGDYEQYF. The CDR3 DNA reads as TGTGCCAGCAGTTTACGGACAGGAGGGGACTACGAGCAGTACTTC. The chain is built from TRBV27 and TRBJ2-7; tentatively, D is TRBD1 (7 bases). The CDR3 spans 15 residues. V lost 2 bases to trimming and J lost 3 bases, with 14 bases between them. The germline V gene encodes CDR1 MNHEY and CDR2 SMNVEV (reference sequence).

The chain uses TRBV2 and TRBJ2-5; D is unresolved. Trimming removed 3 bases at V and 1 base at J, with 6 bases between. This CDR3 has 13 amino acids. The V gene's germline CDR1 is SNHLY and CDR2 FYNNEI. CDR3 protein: CASSDPFQETQYF. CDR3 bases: TGTGCCAGCAGTGACCCATTCCAAGAGACCCAGTACTTC.

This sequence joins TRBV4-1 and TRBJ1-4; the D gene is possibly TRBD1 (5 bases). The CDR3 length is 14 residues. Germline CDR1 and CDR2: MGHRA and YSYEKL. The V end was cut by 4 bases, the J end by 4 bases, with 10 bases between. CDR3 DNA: TGCGCCAGCAGCCCCCCGGGGCTTAATGAAAAACTGTTTTTT. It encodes CASSPPGLNEKLFF.

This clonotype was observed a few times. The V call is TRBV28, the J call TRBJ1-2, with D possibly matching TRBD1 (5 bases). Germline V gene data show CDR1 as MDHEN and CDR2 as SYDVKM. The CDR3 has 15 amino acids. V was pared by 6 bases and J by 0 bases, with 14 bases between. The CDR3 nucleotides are TGTGCCAGCAGGGGACTTTTCCGAGCTAACTATGGCTACACCTTC. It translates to CASRGLFRANYGYTF.

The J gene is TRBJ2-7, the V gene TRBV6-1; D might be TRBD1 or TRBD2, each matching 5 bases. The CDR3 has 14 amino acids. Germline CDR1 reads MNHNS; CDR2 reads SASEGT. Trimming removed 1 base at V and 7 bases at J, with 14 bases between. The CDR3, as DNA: TGTGCCAGCAGTGAAGGTTATTGGGGCGGGGAGCAGTACGTC. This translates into CASSEGYWGGEQYV.